Below, 26 T cell receptor beta chains from the same sample are listed, as sequenced in a study of cytomegalovirus exposure and HLA in healthy donors. Some clones are missing from TCRdb's copy, which holds only in-frame ones; the method was immunoSEQ multiplex PCR. The table shows more than 65,000 clones, with more than 85% occurring only once. The specimen was PBMCs. The receptors were gathered from a man younger than 35 in good health and CMV-seronegative.

The rearrangement links TRBV5-1 to TRBJ2-5, with unresolved D. Germline V gives CDR1 SGHRS, CDR2 YFSETQ. The ends were cut back, 0 bases at V and 3 bases at J, with 3 bases in the middle. The CDR3 length is 12 residues. The CDR3 DNA follows: TGCGCCAGCAGCTTGGCCGAAGAGACCCAGTACTTC. This encodes CASSLAEETQYF.

The genes are TRBV13 and TRBJ1-4, with D possibly being TRBD1 (5 bases). CDR1 is PRHDT and CDR2 is FYEKMQ in the germline V gene (reference sequence). V lost 2 bases and J lost 4, with 17 bases in between. The CDR3 has 17 residues. The CDR3 region is CASSLIGGTDGNEKLFF. CDR3 DNA sequence: TGTGCCAGCAGCTTAATAGGAGGGACCGATGGTAATGAAAAACTGTTTTTT.

The J gene is TRBJ1-1, the V gene TRBV4-1; D is possibly TRBD1 (5 bases). The V gene's germline CDR1 is MGHRA and CDR2 YSYEKL. CDR3 length equals 14 residues. The V and J ends lost 1 base and 7 bases respectively, with 13 bases between them. Written as DNA, the CDR3 is TGCGCCAGCAGCCAAGGACCAGGGAAAATTGAAGCTTTCTTT. Protein product: CASSQGPGKIEAFF.

This chain joins TRBV30 and TRBJ2-7; 8 bases fit TRBD2. CDR3 length: 14 amino acids. V was clipped by 5 bases and J by 3 bases; unmatched bases: 9. The germline V gene encodes CDR1 GTSNPN and CDR2 SVGIG (reference sequence). In DNA, the CDR3 is TGTGCCTGGGACAGCGGGAGTAAGATCTACGAGCAGTACTTC. This codes for CAWDSGSKIYEQYF. Based on the CDR3 plus reference TRBV30 and TRBJ2-7, the full variable domain is SQTIHQWPATLVQPVGSPLSLECTVEGTSNPNLYWYRQAAGRGLQLLFYSVGIGQISSEVPQNLSASRPQDRQFILSSKKLLLSDSGFYLCAWDSGSKIYEQYFGPGTRLTVT.

The chain joins TRBV4-2 to TRBJ2-6; 7 bases line up with TRBD1. The CDR3 runs to 15 residues. J gave up 4 bases and V 3 bases, and 3 bases lay outside the gene matches. Germline values: CDR1 LGHNA, CDR2 YNFKEQ. As DNA, the CDR3 is TGTGCCAGCAGCCACGACAGGGCGGGGGCCAACGTCCTGACTTTC. It yields the protein CASSHDRAGANVLTF.

This chain joins TRBV30 and TRBJ2-7; the D gene is possibly TRBD1 (8 bases). The V end was cut by 4 bases, the J end by 6 bases, with 10 bases between. CDR1 is GTSNPN, CDR2 SVGIG, per germline (reference sequence). The CDR3 is made up of 11 amino acids. CDR3 sequence: CAWNRGGEQYF. CDR3 nucleotides: TGTGCCTGGAACAGGGGGGGCGAGCAGTACTTC.

The chain recombines TRBV10-3 with TRBJ1-5; 9 bases match TRBD1. V lost 6 bases to trimming and J lost 4 bases; unmatched junction nucleotides: 7. Germline V gene lookup returns CDR1 ENHRY and CDR2 SYGVKD. The CDR3 has 15 residues. In nucleotides, the CDR3 is TGTGCCATCAGCGGGACAGGGAACGAAAATCAGCCCCAGCATTTT. This translates into CAISGTGNENQPQHF.

V usage is TRBV27 and J usage is TRBJ1-5; D is uncertain. Trimming removed 8 bases from V and 4 bases from J, with 12 bases in between. The CDR3 loop spans 13 amino acids. Germline-derived CDR1 and CDR2 are MNHEY and SMNVEV (reference sequence). CDR3 bases: TGTGCCAGCCGCAGCGCGGGGAATCAGCCCCAGCATTTT. This gives the protein CASRSAGNQPQHF.

There are a few counts of this clone. The chain carries TRBV6-6 and TRBJ2-7; D is uncertain. Per germline, CDR1 MNHNY and CDR2 SVGAGI (reference sequence). CDR3 length: 15 residues. Trimming stripped 2 bases from V and 5 bases from J, with 16 bases between. The CDR3 DNA is TGTGCCAGCAGTTACGTCACCATGGGCAGGAACGAGCAGTACTTC. Amino acid sequence: CASSYVTMGRNEQYF.

A remark on this clone: One end of the junction does not line up with germline, which may come from a read error. This chain joins TRBV6-1 and TRBJ2-7; the match to TRBD1 covers 8 bases. This CDR3 spans 12 amino acids. Germline CDR1 reads MNHNS; CDR2 reads SASEGT. CDR3: CASRSTGEEWDF. As DNA, the CDR3 is TGTGCCAGCAGGTCGACAGGGGAGGAGTGGGACTTC.

This clone has a single count. This chain joins TRBV2 and TRBJ1-2; D is unclear. The V end lost 2 bases, the J end lost 5 bases, and 12 bases lay between the germline ends. CDR3 size: 14 residues. CDR1 and CDR2 from the germline V gene are SNHLY and FYNNEI. The CDR3 DNA reads TGTGCCAGCAGTGAATTGGAGCCAAAATATGGCTACACCTTC. Protein: CASSELEPKYGYTF.

The chain recombines TRBV21-1 with TRBJ1-2. TRBV21-1 is noted as a pseudogene. CDR3 size: 14 residues. Here the CDR3 reads CASSFRTDGYGYTF. The CDR3 DNA reads TGTGCCAGCAGCTTCCGGACTGATGGCTATGGCTACACCTTC.

The rearrangement uses TRBV13 and TRBJ2-7, with TRBD2 as a possible D gene (5 bases). The germline V gene encodes CDR1 PRHDT and CDR2 FYEKMQ (reference sequence). CDR3 size: 16 residues. Deletions cut 2 bases from V and 4 bases from J, with 18 bases between. The CDR3 region is CASSLFPGVGLYEQYF. CDR3 DNA sequence: TGTGCCAGCAGCTTATTCCCCGGGGTTGGGCTTTACGAGCAGTACTTC.

The chain has TRBV7-3 and TRBJ2-5, with 7 positions matching TRBD2. Germline V gene data show CDR1 as SGHTA and CDR2 as FQGTGA. After removal of 1 base from V and 5 bases from J, the junction contained 4 bases not matched to a gene. The CDR3 is 14 amino acids. CDR3 amino acids: CASSLNRGSETQYF. CDR3 bases: TGTGCCAGCAGCTTAAACCGCGGGAGTGAGACCCAGTACTTC.

V usage is TRBV4-3 and J usage is TRBJ2-7, with TRBD2 identical over 12 bases. Germline V lookup: CDR1 LGHNA, CDR2 YSLEER. The CDR3 loop spans 16 amino acids. Losses at the gene ends were 3 bases for V and 5 bases for J; bases not matched to a gene: 8. CDR3 coding DNA: TGCGCCAGCAGCCATAAGACTAGCGGGAGACTACACGAGCAGTACTTC. As protein: CASSHKTSGRLHEQYF.

This rearrangement joins TRBV4-2 to TRBJ2-6, with D perhaps TRBD2 (6 bases). Germline V lookup: CDR1 LGHNA, CDR2 YNFKEQ. This CDR3 contains 15 residues. V was shortened by 1 base and J by 4 bases, with 8 bases between the two germline ends. In DNA form, the CDR3 reads TGTGCCAGCAGCCAAGCCCGGGGGGGGGCCAACGTCCTGACTTTC. Its protein is CASSQARGGANVLTF.

The chain links TRBV6-6 to TRBJ2-7, with TRBD1 matching 8 bases. Looked up from germline, CDR1 is MNHNY and CDR2 is SVGAGI (reference sequence). The CDR3 covers 14 residues. Losses at the gene ends were 7 bases for V and 0 bases for J; bases not matched to a gene: 5. CDR3: CASKTGTGSYEQYF. The CDR3, as DNA: TGTGCCAGCAAGACCGGGACAGGCTCCTACGAGCAGTACTTC.

The chain is built from TRBV2 and TRBJ2-1, with 7 bases fitting TRBD2. V dropped 10 bases and J dropped 9; count of bases not matched to a gene: 12. The CDR3 consists of 13 residues. The germline CDR1 and CDR2 sequences are SNHLY and FYNNEI. CDR3 sequence: CATLQLALGEQFF. CDR3 in DNA: TGTGCCACCCTCCAACTAGCGCTCGGTGAGCAGTTCTTC.

The genes are TRBV19 and TRBJ1-6; D gene ambiguous. V gave up 4 bases and J gave up 3 bases, with 10 bases separating them. This CDR3 has 15 residues. Germline-derived CDR1 and CDR2 are LNHDA and SQIVND (reference sequence). DNA for the CDR3: TGTGCCAGTAGTAACGGGGTTAACTATAATTCACCCCTCCACTTT. It yields the protein CASSNGVNYNSPLHF. Based on the CDR3 plus reference TRBV19 and TRBJ1-6, the full variable domain is DGGITQSPKYLFRKEGQNVTLSCEQNLNHDAMYWYRQDPGQGLRLIYYSQIVNDFQKGDIAEGYSVSREKKESFPLTVTSAQKNPTAFYLCASSNGVNYNSPLHFGNGTRLTVT.

V usage is TRBV9 and J usage is TRBJ2-1; a weak D match, TRBD2 (5 bases). The germline V gene has CDR1 SGDLS and CDR2 YYNGEE. This CDR3 has 14 amino acids. V was pared by 7 bases and J by 7 bases, with 18 bases between. The CDR3 DNA follows: TGTGCCAGCTCGAAACTAGGACCGAGGAATGAGCAGTTCTTC. Translated, it gives CASSKLGPRNEQFF. Variable domain in full (rest from reference TRBV9 and TRBJ2-1): DSGVTQTPKHLITATGQRVTLRCSPRSGDLSVYWYQQSLDQGLQFLIQYYNGEERAKGNILERFSAQQFPDLHSELNLSSLELGDSALYFCASSKLGPRNEQFFGPGTRLTVL.

This chain links TRBV9 with TRBJ2-5, with D tentatively TRBD2 (6 bases). Per germline, CDR1 SGDLS and CDR2 YYNGEE. Deletions cut 4 bases from V and 3 bases from J, with 13 bases between. The CDR3 totals 14 residues. The CDR3 sequence: CASSPNWGEETQYF. In nucleotides, the CDR3 is TGTGCCAGCAGCCCAAATTGGGGGGAAGAGACCCAGTACTTC. The full variable domain, its missing parts supplied by reference TRBV9 and TRBJ2-5, is DSGVTQTPKHLITATGQRVTLRCSPRSGDLSVYWYQQSLDQGLQFLIQYYNGEERAKGNILERFSAQQFPDLHSELNLSSLELGDSALYFCASSPNWGEETQYFGPGTRLLVL.

This clone was observed a few times. The V and J genes are TRBV10-3 and TRBJ2-2; D not resolved. Germline CDR1 is ENHRY and CDR2 is SYGVKD. The CDR3 covers 16 residues. Trimming removed 2 bases at V and 4 bases at J, with 14 bases between. CDR3 sequence (DNA): TGTGCCATCAGTGAGGATCAAATCAACTTCACCGGGGAGCTGTTTTTT. It codes for CAISEDQINFTGELFF.

V gene TRBV9 combines with J gene TRBJ2-2; 9 positions match TRBD1. Losses at the gene ends were 4 bases for V and 2 bases for J; bases not matched to a gene: 6. Germline V gene lookup returns CDR1 SGDLS and CDR2 YYNGEE. This CDR3 comprises 16 residues. The CDR3 region has the DNA TGTGCCAGCAGCCCGCGGACAGGGGTCAACACCGGGGAGCTGTTTTTT. This encodes CASSPRTGVNTGELFF.

The V call is TRBV6-5, the J call TRBJ1-2, with TRBD1 identical over 7 bases. The V gene end was trimmed by 5 bases and the J gene end by 4 bases; junction bases not matched to a gene: 4. Looked up from germline, CDR1 is MNHEY and CDR2 is SVGAGI. This CDR3 spans 13 amino acids. The CDR3 DNA reads TGTGCCAGCAGTCTGACAGGGATCTATGGCTACACCTTC. This codes for CASSLTGIYGYTF.

The J gene is TRBJ1-1, the V gene TRBV5-6; 8 bases map to TRBD1. Looked up from germline, CDR1 is SGHDT and CDR2 is YYEEEE. Losses at the gene ends were 4 bases for V and 1 base for J; bases not matched to a gene: 12. This CDR3 has 17 residues. The CDR3 region has the DNA TGTGCCAGCAGCGTACCTGGACAGGGTCGAAAGAACACTGAAGCTTTCTTT. Translation gives CASSVPGQGRKNTEAFF.

The chain joins TRBV14 to TRBJ2-5; D perhaps matches TRBD1 (5 bases). Looked up from germline, CDR1 is SGHDN and CDR2 is FVKESK. V was clipped by 0 bases and J by 2 bases, with 7 bases between them. CDR3 length equals 14 residues. The CDR3 here is CASSQDRDQETQYF. DNA for the CDR3: TGTGCCAGCAGCCAAGACAGGGATCAAGAGACCCAGTACTTC. Full variable domain (rest looked up from reference TRBV14 and TRBJ2-5): EAGVTQFPSHSVIEKGQTVTLRCDPISGHDNLYWYRRVMGKEIKFLLHFVKESKQDESGMPNNRFLAERTGGTYSTLKVQPAELEDSGVYFCASSQDRDQETQYFGPGTRLLVL.